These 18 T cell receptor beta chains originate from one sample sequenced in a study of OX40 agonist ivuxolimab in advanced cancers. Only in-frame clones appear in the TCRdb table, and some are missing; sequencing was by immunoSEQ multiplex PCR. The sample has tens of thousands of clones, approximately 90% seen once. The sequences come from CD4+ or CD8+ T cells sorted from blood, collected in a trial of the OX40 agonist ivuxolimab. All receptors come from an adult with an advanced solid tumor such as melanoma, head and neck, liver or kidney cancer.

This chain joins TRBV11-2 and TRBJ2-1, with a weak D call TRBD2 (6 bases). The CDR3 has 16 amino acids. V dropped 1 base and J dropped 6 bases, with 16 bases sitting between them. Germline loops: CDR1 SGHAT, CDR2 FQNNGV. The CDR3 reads CASSLVAGGPFNEQFF. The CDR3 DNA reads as TGTGCCAGCAGCTTAGTAGCAGGAGGGCCCTTCAATGAGCAGTTCTTC.

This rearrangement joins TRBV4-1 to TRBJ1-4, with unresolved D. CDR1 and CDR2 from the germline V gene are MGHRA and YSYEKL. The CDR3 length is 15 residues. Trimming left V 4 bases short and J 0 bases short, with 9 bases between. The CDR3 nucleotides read TGCGCCAGCAGCCTGGATACTGCAACTAATGAAAAACTGTTTTTT. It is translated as CASSLDTATNEKLFF.

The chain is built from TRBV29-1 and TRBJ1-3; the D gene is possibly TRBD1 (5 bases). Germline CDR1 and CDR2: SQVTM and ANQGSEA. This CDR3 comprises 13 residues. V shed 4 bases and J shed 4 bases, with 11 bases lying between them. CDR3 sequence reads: CSVVGTGGNTIYF. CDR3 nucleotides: TGCAGCGTTGTTGGGACCGGCGGAAACACCATATATTTT.

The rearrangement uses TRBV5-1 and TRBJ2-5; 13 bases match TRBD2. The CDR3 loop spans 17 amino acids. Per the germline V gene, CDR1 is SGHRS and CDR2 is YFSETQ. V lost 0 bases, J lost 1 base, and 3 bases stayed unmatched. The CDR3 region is CASSLAGTSGAQETQYF. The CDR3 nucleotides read TGCGCCAGCAGCTTGGCCGGGACTAGCGGGGCCCAAGAGACCCAGTACTTC. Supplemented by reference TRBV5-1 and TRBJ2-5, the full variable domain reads KAGVTQTPRYLIKTRGQQVTLSCSPISGHRSVSWYQQTPGQGLQFLFEYFSETQRNKGNFPGRFSGRQFSNSRSEMNVSTLELGDSALYLCASSLAGTSGAQETQYFGPGTRLLVL.

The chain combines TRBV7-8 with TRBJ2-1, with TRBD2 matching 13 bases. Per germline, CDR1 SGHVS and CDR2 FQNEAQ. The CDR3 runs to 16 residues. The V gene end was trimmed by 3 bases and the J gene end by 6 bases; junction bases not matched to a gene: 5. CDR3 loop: CASSFPTSGGLNEQFF. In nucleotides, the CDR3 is TGTGCCAGCAGCTTTCCGACTAGCGGGGGGCTCAATGAGCAGTTCTTC. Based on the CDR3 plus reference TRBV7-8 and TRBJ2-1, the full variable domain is GAGVSQSPRYKVAKRGQDVALRCDPISGHVSLFWYQQALGQGPEFLTYFQNEAQLDKSGLPSDRFFAERPEGSVSTLKIQRTQQEDSAVYLCASSFPTSGGLNEQFFGPGTRLTVL.

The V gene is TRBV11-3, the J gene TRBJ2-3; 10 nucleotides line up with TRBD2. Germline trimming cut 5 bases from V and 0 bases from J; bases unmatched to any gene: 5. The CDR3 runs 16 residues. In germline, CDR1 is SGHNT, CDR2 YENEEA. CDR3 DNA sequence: TGTGCCAGCAGCGTCGGACTAGCGGCTAGCACAGATACGCAGTATTTT. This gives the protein CASSVGLAASTDTQYF.

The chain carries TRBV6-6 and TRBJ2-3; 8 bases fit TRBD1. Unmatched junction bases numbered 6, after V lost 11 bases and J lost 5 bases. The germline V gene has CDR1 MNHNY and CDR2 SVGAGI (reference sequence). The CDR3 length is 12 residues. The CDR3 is CAAQGAEDTQYF. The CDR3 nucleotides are TGTGCCGCCCAGGGGGCGGAAGATACGCAGTATTTT.

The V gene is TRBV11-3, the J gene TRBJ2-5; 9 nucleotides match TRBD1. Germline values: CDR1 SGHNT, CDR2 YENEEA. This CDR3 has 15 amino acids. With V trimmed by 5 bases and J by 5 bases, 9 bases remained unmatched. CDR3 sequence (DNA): TGTGCCAGCAGCCCCCGGGGACAGGGTTGGGAGACCCAGTACTTC. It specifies CASSPRGQGWETQYF.

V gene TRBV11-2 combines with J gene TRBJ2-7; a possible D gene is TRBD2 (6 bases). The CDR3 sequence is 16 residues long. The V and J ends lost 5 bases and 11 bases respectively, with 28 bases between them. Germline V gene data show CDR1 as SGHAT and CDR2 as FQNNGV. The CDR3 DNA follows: TGTGCCAGCAGCCGCGATAGCGGTTTCGGGACGGCGAAAGAGTACTTC. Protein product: CASSRDSGFGTAKEYF.

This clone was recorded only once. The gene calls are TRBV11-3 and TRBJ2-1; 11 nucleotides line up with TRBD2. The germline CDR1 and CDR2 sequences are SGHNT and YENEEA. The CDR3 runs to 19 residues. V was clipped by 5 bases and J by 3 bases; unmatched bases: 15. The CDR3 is CASSLGWASGGSDYNEQFF. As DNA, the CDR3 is TGTGCCAGCAGCCTAGGGTGGGCTAGCGGGGGGTCTGACTACAATGAGCAGTTCTTC.

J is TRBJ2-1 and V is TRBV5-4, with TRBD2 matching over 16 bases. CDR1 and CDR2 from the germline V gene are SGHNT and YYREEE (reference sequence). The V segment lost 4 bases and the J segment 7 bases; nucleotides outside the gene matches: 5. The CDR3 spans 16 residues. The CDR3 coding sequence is TGTGCCAGCAGCCCGCTGGGACTAGCGGGGGGGAATGAGCAGTTCTTC. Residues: CASSPLGLAGGNEQFF.

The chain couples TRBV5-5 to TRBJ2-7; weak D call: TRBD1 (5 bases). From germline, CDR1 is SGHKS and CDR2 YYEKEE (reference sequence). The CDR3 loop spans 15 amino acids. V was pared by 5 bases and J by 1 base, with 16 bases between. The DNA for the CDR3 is TGTGCCAGCAGACCGGACATTTCTATATCCTACGAGCAGTACTTC. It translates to CASRPDISISYEQYF.

The CDR3 DNA sequence: TGTGCCAGCAGCTTAGGGGTCCGGGACAGGGCGGAGACCCAGTACTTC. It specifies CASSLGVRDRAETQYF. The chain joins TRBV7-2 to TRBJ2-5; 9 nucleotides match TRBD1. CDR3 size: 16 residues. Trimming removed 1 base from V and 5 bases from J; junction bases left unmatched: 8. Germline V lookup: CDR1 SGHTA, CDR2 FQGNSA.

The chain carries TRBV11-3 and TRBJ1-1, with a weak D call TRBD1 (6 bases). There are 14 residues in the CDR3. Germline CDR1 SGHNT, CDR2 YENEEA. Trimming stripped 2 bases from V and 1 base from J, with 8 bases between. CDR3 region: CASSLQGTNTEAFF. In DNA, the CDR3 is TGTGCCAGCAGCTTACAGGGGACGAACACTGAAGCTTTCTTT. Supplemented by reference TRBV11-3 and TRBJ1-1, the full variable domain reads EAGVVQSPRYKIIEKKQPVAFWCNPISGHNTLYWYLQNLGQGPELLIRYENEEAVDDSQLPKDRFSAERLKGVDSTLKIQPAELGDSAVYLCASSLQGTNTEAFFGQGTRLTVV.

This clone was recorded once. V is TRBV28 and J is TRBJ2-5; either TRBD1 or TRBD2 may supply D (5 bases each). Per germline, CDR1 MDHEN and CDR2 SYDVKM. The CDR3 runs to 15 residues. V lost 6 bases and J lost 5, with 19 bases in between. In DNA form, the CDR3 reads TGTGCCAGCAGCTCACACGAGAGGGGCTTTGAGACCCAGTACTTC. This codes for CASSSHERGFETQYF.

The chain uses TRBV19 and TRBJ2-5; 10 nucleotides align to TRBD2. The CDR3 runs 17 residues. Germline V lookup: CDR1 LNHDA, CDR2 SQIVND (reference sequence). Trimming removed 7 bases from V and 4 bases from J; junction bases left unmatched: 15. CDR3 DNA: TGTGCCAGTACCAAGGGAACGGTAGCGGGAGGAGGAGAGACCCAGTACTTC. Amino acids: CASTKGTVAGGGETQYF.

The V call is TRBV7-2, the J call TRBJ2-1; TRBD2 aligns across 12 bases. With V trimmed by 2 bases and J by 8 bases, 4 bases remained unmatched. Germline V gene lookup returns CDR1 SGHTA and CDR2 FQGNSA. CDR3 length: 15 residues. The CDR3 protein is CASSLSTSGSDEQFF. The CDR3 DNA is TGTGCCAGCAGCTTATCGACTAGCGGGAGCGATGAGCAGTTCTTC.

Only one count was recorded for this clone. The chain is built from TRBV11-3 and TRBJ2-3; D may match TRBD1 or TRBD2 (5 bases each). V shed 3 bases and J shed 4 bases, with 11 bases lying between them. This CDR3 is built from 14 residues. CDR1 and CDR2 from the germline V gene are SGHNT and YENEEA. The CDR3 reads CASSLREGADTQYF. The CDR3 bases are TGTGCCAGCAGCTTGAGGGAAGGGGCAGATACGCAGTATTTT.